This TCR beta chain originates from a study of post-analysis software for immune sequencing data. Study-level findings and limits: Samples sharing a preparation batch grouped tightly together when assessed by F measure. Five or six TRBV segments, TRBV5-6, TRBV5-1 and TRBV20-1 among them, were found more frequent in patients than controls. Controls significantly exceeded multiple sclerosis patients in normalized Chao1 diversity.

On this clonotype: Its antigen is as yet unknown.

cDNA libraries for TCR beta contained unique molecular identifiers. From the PCR reads, TCRdb called clonotypes with MiXCR, one entry per CDR3 protein. The sample shows about 570,000 distinct CDR3 sequences, around 34% of them seen only once. The V gene lost 1 base and the J gene lost 4 bases, with 17 bases spanning the gap. CDR1 and CDR2 from the germline V gene are LGHDT and YNNKEL (reference sequence). CDR3 length: 16 residues. The V gene is TRBV3-1, the J gene TRBJ2-7; the D gene is possibly TRBD2 (6 bases). The sequence derives from a girl between 2 and 17 years old with multiple sclerosis. Sample: blood. The CDR3 protein is CASSQGSTSFIYEQYF. In DNA form, the CDR3 reads TGTGCCAGCAGCCAAGGGTCTACTAGCTTTATATACGAGCAGTACTTC.